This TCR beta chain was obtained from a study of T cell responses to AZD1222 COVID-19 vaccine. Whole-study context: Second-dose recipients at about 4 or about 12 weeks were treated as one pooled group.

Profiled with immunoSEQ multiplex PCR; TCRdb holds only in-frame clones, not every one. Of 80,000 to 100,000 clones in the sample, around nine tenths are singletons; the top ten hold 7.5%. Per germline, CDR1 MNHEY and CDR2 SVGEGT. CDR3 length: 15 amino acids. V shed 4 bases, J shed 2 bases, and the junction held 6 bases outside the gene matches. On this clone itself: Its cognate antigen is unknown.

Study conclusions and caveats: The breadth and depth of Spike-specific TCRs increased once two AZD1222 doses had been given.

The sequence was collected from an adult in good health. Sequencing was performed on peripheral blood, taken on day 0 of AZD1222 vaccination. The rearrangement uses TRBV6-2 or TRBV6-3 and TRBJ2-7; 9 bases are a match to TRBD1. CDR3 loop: CASSSLRTGAYEQYF. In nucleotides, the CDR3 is TGTGCCAGCAGTTCCCTTAGGACAGGGGCCTACGAGCAGTACTTC.